This T cell receptor beta chain appears in the sequencing data of a study of T cells in Graves' hyperthyroidism and ophthalmopathy. Authors of the study amplified TCR beta CDR3 regions from RNA transcripts. RT-PCR in the first round (using the HTBI primer set) targeted the TCR CDR3. TCRdb independently ran MiXCR on the multiplex PCR reads; one entry per CDR3 protein. The sample consists of hundreds of thousands of distinct CDR3 sequences, around 13% of them appearing once. Germline V lookup: CDR1 SGHDT, CDR2 YYEEEE. The CDR3 loop spans 17 amino acids. Note on this clonotype: A junction end diverges from the germline sequence, so it may reflect a read error.

The clonotype was recovered from a woman in her forties or fifties with Graves' ophthalmopathy. The chain combines TRBV5-6 with TRBJ1-5; D is ambiguous. The specimen sequenced was blood. CDR3 DNA sequence: TGTGCCAGCAGCTTGCGAATGACACTGGATAGCAATCGGCCCCAGCATTTT. Encoded protein: CASSLRMTLDSNRPQHF.